This is a list of T cell receptor beta chains from one sample in a study of blood T cell repertoires in COVID-19. Method: immunoSEQ multiplex PCR; TCRdb's copy keeps in-frame clones and lacks some. The table lists fewer than 300,000 clones, over 75% of them singletons, with 0.7% to 1% in the top ten. The sequenced sample consisted of peripheral blood. These receptors came from a human donor with COVID-19, enrolled during active disease. The donor label of this sample is uncertain. The CDR3 runs from the conserved cysteine through the conserved F or W. Fields, in order: clone size, J gene, V gene, CDR3 length, D gene, CDR3 DNA, CDR3 protein. A D gene is named only where the DNA matches it firmly. Not every row has a clone size; where given, it reads once, few, many or a size class.

clone size: -; J gene: TRBJ1-4; V gene: TRBV30; CDR3 length: 14; D gene: -; CDR3 DNA: TGTGCCTGTCAACCAACAGGGCTTGATGAAAAACTGTTTTTT; CDR3 protein: CACQPTGLDEKLFF
clone size: -; J gene: TRBJ2-7; V gene: TRBV28; CDR3 length: 19; D gene: TRBD2; CDR3 DNA: TGTGCCAGCAGTCTACGAGTGGGGGGGAACCTACCTCTCTCCGACGAGCAGTACTTC; CDR3 protein: CASSLRVGGNLPLSDEQYF
clone size: few; J gene: TRBJ1-1; V gene: TRBV5-1; CDR3 length: 15; D gene: TRBD1; CDR3 DNA: TGCGCCAGCAGCTTTCCGGGACAGCTGAACACTGAAGCTTTCTTT; CDR3 protein: CASSFPGQLNTEAFF
clone size: -; J gene: TRBJ1-1; V gene: TRBV5-1; CDR3 length: 15; D gene: -; CDR3 DNA: TGCGCCAGCAGCTTGGCTGACAGGCGGAACACTGAAGCTTTCTTT; CDR3 protein: CASSLADRRNTEAFF
clone size: -; J gene: TRBJ2-3; V gene: TRBV11-2; CDR3 length: 16; D gene: TRBD2; CDR3 DNA: TGTGCCAGCCTCCCCTGGGAGGCTAGCGGGAAAGATACGCAGTATTTT; CDR3 protein: CASLPWEASGKDTQYF
clone size: -; J gene: TRBJ2-2; V gene: TRBV2; CDR3 length: 13; D gene: TRBD1; CDR3 DNA: TGTGCCAACCGACAGGGAGTAGCCGGGGAGCTGTTTTTT; CDR3 protein: CANRQGVAGELFF
clone size: -; J gene: TRBJ2-3; V gene: TRBV6-5; CDR3 length: 12; D gene: -; CDR3 DNA: TGTGCCAGCAGACTAGACCCAGATACGCAGTATTTT; CDR3 protein: CASRLDPDTQYF
clone size: -; J gene: TRBJ1-2; V gene: TRBV7-2; CDR3 length: 13; D gene: TRBD1; CDR3 DNA: TGTGCCAGCAGCTTAGACCCAGGGGGCTTCTACACCTTC; CDR3 protein: CASSLDPGGFYTF
clone size: -; J gene: TRBJ2-7; V gene: TRBV21-1; CDR3 length: 18; D gene: -; CDR3 DNA: TGTGCCAGCAGCAAATTAAGAGCGGGGGCTACCGTTTCCTACGAGCAGTACTTC; CDR3 protein: CASSKLRAGATVSYEQYF
clone size: -; J gene: TRBJ1-2; V gene: TRBV7-9; CDR3 length: 17; D gene: TRBD1; CDR3 DNA: TGTGCCAGCAGTCTAGCGGGGGATCCGCAGGGGGCGAGGGGCTACACCTTC; CDR3 protein: CASSLAGDPQGARGYTF
clone size: few; J gene: TRBJ2-2; V gene: TRBV30; CDR3 length: 16; D gene: TRBD2; CDR3 DNA: TGTGCCTGGAAAGTCCCTTTGGGCGGGAGCCCCGGGGAGCTGTTTTTT; CDR3 protein: CAWKVPLGGSPGELFF
clone size: -; J gene: TRBJ2-1; V gene: TRBV7-3; CDR3 length: 16; D gene: TRBD2; CDR3 DNA: TGTGCCAGCAGCTCGAACAGCGTAGCGGGAGGAGGTGAGCAGTTCTTC; CDR3 protein: CASSSNSVAGGGEQFF
clone size: few; J gene: TRBJ1-6; V gene: TRBV28; CDR3 length: 14; D gene: TRBD1; CDR3 DNA: TGTGCCAGCAGTTGGGGACAGCCAAATTCACCCCTCCACTTT; CDR3 protein: CASSWGQPNSPLHF
clone size: -; J gene: TRBJ2-4; V gene: TRBV6-5; CDR3 length: 13; D gene: -; CDR3 DNA: TGTGCCACCCTTCAGGGGGGCGGAAACATTCAGTACTTC; CDR3 protein: CATLQGGGNIQYF
clone size: -; J gene: TRBJ1-1; V gene: TRBV25-1; CDR3 length: 13; D gene: -; CDR3 DNA: TGTGCCAGCAGATCAGGGGCCGTCACTGAAGCTTTCTTT; CDR3 protein: CASRSGAVTEAFF
clone size: -; J gene: TRBJ1-2; V gene: TRBV18; CDR3 length: 15; D gene: TRBD1; CDR3 DNA: TGTGCCAGCTCACCACCGGCACAGGGGAACTATGGCTACACCTTC; CDR3 protein: CASSPPAQGNYGYTF
clone size: -; J gene: TRBJ2-5; V gene: TRBV9; CDR3 length: 18; D gene: TRBD2; CDR3 DNA: TGTGCCAGCAGCGTAGTGGCTAGCGGGAGTTTGGGCCAAGAGACCCAGTACTTC; CDR3 protein: CASSVVASGSLGQETQYF
clone size: few; J gene: TRBJ1-5; V gene: TRBV28; CDR3 length: 13; D gene: -; CDR3 DNA: TGTGCCAGCAGTTCAGAAAGTGGTCAGCCCCAGCATTTT; CDR3 protein: CASSSESGQPQHF
clone size: -; J gene: TRBJ1-1; V gene: TRBV11-1; CDR3 length: 12; D gene: -; CDR3 DNA: TGTGCCAGCAGCATGAGTTTCACTGAAGCTTTCTTT; CDR3 protein: CASSMSFTEAFF
clone size: once; J gene: TRBJ2-2; V gene: TRBV19; CDR3 length: 15; D gene: -; CDR3 DNA: TGTGCCAGTAGAACAGACAGAGAGAACACCGGGGAGCTGTTTTTT; CDR3 protein: CASRTDRENTGELFF
clone size: -; J gene: TRBJ1-1; V gene: TRBV7-2; CDR3 length: 16; D gene: -; CDR3 DNA: TGTGCTAGCAGCTTACGATTTGGGGGCGCGGACACTGAAGCTTTCTTT; CDR3 protein: CASSLRFGGADTEAFF
clone size: -; J gene: TRBJ1-1; V gene: TRBV6-5; CDR3 length: 13; D gene: -; CDR3 DNA: TGTGCCAGCAGAGCCAGACAGATCACTGAAGCTTTCTTT; CDR3 protein: CASRARQITEAFF
clone size: -; J gene: TRBJ2-5; V gene: TRBV2; CDR3 length: 12; D gene: TRBD1; CDR3 DNA: TGTGCCAAAGGACAGGTCCAAGAGACCCAGTACTTC; CDR3 protein: CAKGQVQETQYF
clone size: once; J gene: TRBJ2-7; V gene: TRBV7-8; CDR3 length: 15; D gene: TRBD2; CDR3 DNA: TGTGCCAGCAGCAGCCGTAGCGGGAGGGCGTACGAGCAGTACTTC; CDR3 protein: CASSSRSGRAYEQYF
clone size: few; J gene: TRBJ1-6; V gene: TRBV28; CDR3 length: 14; D gene: TRBD1; CDR3 DNA: TGTGCCAGCAGGTCATCAGGGGGCATGGCACCCCTCCACTTT; CDR3 protein: CASRSSGGMAPLHF
clone size: -; J gene: TRBJ2-5; V gene: TRBV5-1; CDR3 length: 16; D gene: TRBD1; CDR3 DNA: TGCGCCAGCAGCCTAGGGACAGGGGTGGGGGCAGAGACCCAGTACTTC; CDR3 protein: CASSLGTGVGAETQYF
clone size: -; J gene: TRBJ2-6; V gene: TRBV12-3/TRBV12-4; CDR3 length: 12; D gene: -; CDR3 DNA: TGTGCCAGTCACTCTGGGGCCAACGTCCTGACTTTC; CDR3 protein: CASHSGANVLTF
clone size: once; J gene: TRBJ2-7; V gene: TRBV12-3/TRBV12-4; CDR3 length: 13; D gene: TRBD1; CDR3 DNA: TGTGCCAGCAGGAGGACAGGGGCCTACGAGCAGTACTTC; CDR3 protein: CASRRTGAYEQYF
clone size: few; J gene: TRBJ1-5; V gene: TRBV19; CDR3 length: 15; D gene: -; CDR3 DNA: TGTGCCAGTAGTGCACCCCGACAGATCAATCAGCCCCAGCATTTT; CDR3 protein: CASSAPRQINQPQHF
clone size: -; J gene: TRBJ2-1; V gene: TRBV6-2/TRBV6-3; CDR3 length: 15; D gene: -; CDR3 DNA: TGTGCCAGCAGTACCCCCGGGACTGCCTGGGGAGAGCAGTTCTTC; CDR3 protein: CASSTPGTAWGEQFF
clone size: -; J gene: TRBJ2-3; V gene: TRBV7-9; CDR3 length: 13; D gene: TRBD1; CDR3 DNA: TGTGCCAGCAGCTTAGCTGGGACAGGACCGCCGTATTTT; CDR3 protein: CASSLAGTGPPYF
clone size: -; J gene: TRBJ2-3; V gene: TRBV11-3; CDR3 length: 15; D gene: -; CDR3 DNA: TGTGCCAGCAGCAAGGGACTCTCTAGCACAGATACGCAGTATTTT; CDR3 protein: CASSKGLSSTDTQYF
clone size: -; J gene: TRBJ2-1; V gene: TRBV3-1/TRBV3-2; CDR3 length: 18; D gene: TRBD2; CDR3 DNA: TGTGCCAGCAGCCAAGATGGGACTAGCGGGAGGGACTACAATGAGCAGTTCTTC; CDR3 protein: CASSQDGTSGRDYNEQFF
clone size: few; J gene: TRBJ2-5; V gene: TRBV7-2; CDR3 length: 16; D gene: TRBD1; CDR3 DNA: TGTGCCAGCAGCCCTCCGGAAGGGGGCGCGGGAGAGACCCAGTACTTC; CDR3 protein: CASSPPEGGAGETQYF
clone size: -; J gene: TRBJ2-2; V gene: TRBV15; CDR3 length: 16; D gene: -; CDR3 DNA: TGTGCCACCAGCAGAGATCAGAATACCGGGTACGGGGAGCTGTTTTTT; CDR3 protein: CATSRDQNTGYGELFF
clone size: -; J gene: TRBJ2-3; V gene: TRBV19; CDR3 length: 15; D gene: TRBD2; CDR3 DNA: TGTGCCAGTAGACTTGGGACTAGCGAGTGGGATACGCAGTATTTT; CDR3 protein: CASRLGTSEWDTQYF
clone size: -; J gene: TRBJ2-7; V gene: TRBV7-9; CDR3 length: 11; D gene: -; CDR3 DNA: TGTGCCAGCAGCACCGGCTACGAGCAGTACTTC; CDR3 protein: CASSTGYEQYF
clone size: -; J gene: TRBJ2-1; V gene: TRBV9; CDR3 length: 17; D gene: TRBD2; CDR3 DNA: TGTGCCAGCAGCGTAGAAAGTAGCGGGACCTTCTACAATGAGCAGTTCTTC; CDR3 protein: CASSVESSGTFYNEQFF
clone size: -; J gene: TRBJ2-7; V gene: TRBV28; CDR3 length: 13; D gene: -; CDR3 DNA: TGTGCCAGCAGCTTAGGTGACTGGTACGAGCAGTACTTC; CDR3 protein: CASSLGDWYEQYF
clone size: -; J gene: TRBJ2-2; V gene: TRBV19; CDR3 length: 15; D gene: -; CDR3 DNA: TGTGCCAGTAGTATCCTGACAGGAAACACCGGGGAGCTGTTTTTT; CDR3 protein: CASSILTGNTGELFF
clone size: -; J gene: TRBJ2-1; V gene: TRBV11-2; CDR3 length: 13; D gene: -; CDR3 DNA: TGTGCCAGCAGCTTAGGTCTAGTCAATGAGCAGTTCTTC; CDR3 protein: CASSLGLVNEQFF
clone size: -; J gene: TRBJ2-1; V gene: TRBV12-3/TRBV12-4; CDR3 length: 13; D gene: -; CDR3 DNA: TGTGCCAGCAGTTCGGCGGTAGACAATGAGCAGTTCTTC; CDR3 protein: CASSSAVDNEQFF